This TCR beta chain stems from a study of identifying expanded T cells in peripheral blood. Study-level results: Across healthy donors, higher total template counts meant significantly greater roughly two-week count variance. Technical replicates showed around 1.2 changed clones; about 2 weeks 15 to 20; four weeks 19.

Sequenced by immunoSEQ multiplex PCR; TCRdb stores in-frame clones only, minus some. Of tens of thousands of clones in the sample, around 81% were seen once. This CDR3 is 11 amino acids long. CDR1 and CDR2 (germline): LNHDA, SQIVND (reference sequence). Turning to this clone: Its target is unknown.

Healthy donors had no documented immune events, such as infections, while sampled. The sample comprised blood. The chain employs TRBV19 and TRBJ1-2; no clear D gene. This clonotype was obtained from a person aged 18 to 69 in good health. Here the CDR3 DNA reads TGTGCGGGTCTCGGCGGCTATGGCTACACCTTC. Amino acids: CAGLGGYGYTF. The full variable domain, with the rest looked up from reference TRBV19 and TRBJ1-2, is DGGITQSPKYLFRKEGQNVTLSCEQNLNHDAMYWYRQDPGQGLRLIYYSQIVNDFQKGDIAEGYSVSREKKESFPLTVTSAQKNPTAFYLCAGLGGYGYTFGSGTRLTVV.